The rows below give T cell receptor beta chains drawn from one sample of a study of T cell repertoires in cytomegalovirus infection. TCRdb re-called the reads with MiXCR, one entry per CDR3 protein. Of hundreds of thousands of distinct CDR3 sequences listed, over 7.5% are singletons. Sequenced input: PBMCs. The receptors come from a human donor in good health (CMV status not recorded). Some clones in this sample may be carry-over from other donors' samples. Both conserved end residues are part of each CDR3. Each record gives: D gene, J gene, V gene, clone size, CDR3 DNA, CDR3 protein. D genes are given only for firm matches. Only some rows state a clone size, as once, few, many or a class for expanded clones.

D gene: NA; J gene: TRBJ1-2; V gene: TRBV6-2/TRBV6-3; clone size: few; CDR3 DNA: TGTGCCAGCAGCGCTGCCCCCGGGAGGACAGCTAACTATGGCTACACCTTC; CDR3 protein: CASSAAPGRTANYGYTF
D gene: TRBD2; J gene: TRBJ2-7; V gene: TRBV29-1; clone size: NA; CDR3 DNA: TGCAGCGTTGTTGCGGGAGTTTACGAGCAGTACTTC; CDR3 protein: CSVVAGVYEQYF
D gene: NA; J gene: TRBJ2-2; V gene: TRBV30; clone size: few; CDR3 DNA: TGTGCCTGCGGTTCGGATACGAACACCGGGGAGCTGTTTTTT; CDR3 protein: CACGSDTNTGELFF
D gene: NA; J gene: TRBJ1-5; V gene: TRBV28; clone size: NA; CDR3 DNA: TGTGCCAGCAGTTTAAACAGGGAGAGGGGTCAGCCCCAGCATTTT; CDR3 protein: CASSLNRERGQPQHF
D gene: NA; J gene: TRBJ1-1; V gene: TRBV7-2; clone size: many; CDR3 DNA: TGTGCCAGCAGCTTCGGGAAGAACACTGAAGCTTTCTTT; CDR3 protein: CASSFGKNTEAFF
D gene: NA; J gene: TRBJ2-2; V gene: TRBV2; clone size: many; CDR3 DNA: TGTGCCAGCAGGAGGCTGACCGGGGAGCTGTTTTTT; CDR3 protein: CASRRLTGELFF
D gene: TRBD2; J gene: TRBJ2-1; V gene: TRBV7-2; clone size: many; CDR3 DNA: TGTGCCAGCAGTTCTTTTGGCGGGGGGATCTACAATGAGCAGTTCTTC; CDR3 protein: CASSSFGGGIYNEQFF
D gene: TRBD2; J gene: TRBJ2-7; V gene: TRBV9; clone size: NA; CDR3 DNA: TGTGCCAGCAGCCCCCGCGGAGCACTAGCGGGGGGGCCCTCCTACGAGCAGTACTTC; CDR3 protein: CASSPRGALAGGPSYEQYF
D gene: TRBD1; J gene: TRBJ1-1; V gene: TRBV19; clone size: few; CDR3 DNA: TGTGCCAGTAGTTGGGATAGGGGGCCTGGCACTGAAGCTTTCTTT; CDR3 protein: CASSWDRGPGTEAFF
D gene: TRBD1; J gene: TRBJ2-7; V gene: TRBV4-1; clone size: NA; CDR3 DNA: TGCGCCAGCAGCCAAGAAGCGGGACAGGGGTTCTACGAGCAGTACTTC; CDR3 protein: CASSQEAGQGFYEQYF
D gene: NA; J gene: TRBJ2-5; V gene: TRBV7-2; clone size: many; CDR3 DNA: TGTGCCAGCAGCCCACGGATAACCACTCAAGAGACCCAGTACTTC; CDR3 protein: CASSPRITTQETQYF
D gene: TRBD2; J gene: TRBJ2-3; V gene: TRBV11-2; clone size: few; CDR3 DNA: TGTGCCAGCAGCTTAGATCCTCTAGCGGGGGGCCCTACGCAGTATTTT; CDR3 protein: CASSLDPLAGGPTQYF
D gene: TRBD2; J gene: TRBJ2-7; V gene: TRBV11-2; clone size: few; CDR3 DNA: TGTGCCAGCAGCTTAGTGTCTAGCGGGGGGGCAAAGTCCTACGAGCAGTACTTC; CDR3 protein: CASSLVSSGGAKSYEQYF
D gene: TRBD1; J gene: TRBJ1-3; V gene: TRBV19; clone size: few; CDR3 DNA: TGTGCCAGTAGTATAATACAGGGGGAGCGCGGAAACACCATATATTTT; CDR3 protein: CASSIIQGERGNTIYF
D gene: TRBD1; J gene: TRBJ1-2; V gene: TRBV7-9; clone size: NA; CDR3 DNA: TGTGCCAGCAGCTTAGGGGACAGGGATGGCTACACCTTC; CDR3 protein: CASSLGDRDGYTF
D gene: NA; J gene: TRBJ2-1; V gene: TRBV9; clone size: many; CDR3 DNA: TGTGCCAGCAGCGTAGCTCTGAAAGGTGAGCAGTTCTTC; CDR3 protein: CASSVALKGEQFF
D gene: NA; J gene: TRBJ1-5; V gene: TRBV10-2; clone size: few; CDR3 DNA: TGCGCCAGCAGTGAGTCAACCTTGGTGAGCAATCAGCCCCAGCATTTT; CDR3 protein: CASSESTLVSNQPQHF